These T cell receptor beta chains were read from a single sample in a study of early T cells in non-severe SARS-CoV-2 infection. TCRdb independently ran MiXCR on the 5' RACE reads; one entry per CDR3 protein. The table lists 100,000 to 150,000 distinct CDR3 sequences, more than 13% of them singletons. The sequenced sample was whole blood. These receptor sequences come from an adult who was a healthcare worker with PCR-confirmed SARS-CoV-2 infection or an uninfected control (not recorded which). The CDR3 runs from the conserved cysteine through the conserved F or W.

v_gene	j_gene	CDR3aa
TRBV3-1	TRBJ2-1	CASSQDISLYSAGGRNEQFF
TRBV14	TRBJ1-2	CASSHGIFIGYTF
TRBV2	TRBJ2-7	CASSDTVTYEQYF
TRBV2	TRBJ2-3	CASRDNRGTDTQYF
TRBV5-1	TRBJ1-2	CASSSLGDYGYTF
TRBV7-2	TRBJ1-1	CASIQGARTEAFF
TRBV10-3	TRBJ1-1	CASADRMNTEAFF
TRBV7-9	TRBJ1-1	CASSLDRGKSAFF
TRBV12-5	TRBJ2-4	CASGLAGLAKNIQYF
TRBV11-2	TRBJ1-1	CASSPLGQLMRNTEAFF
TRBV5-1	TRBJ2-2	CASSFDGDTGELFF
TRBV12-3/TRBV12-4	TRBJ2-2	CASTASDTGELFF
TRBV7-3	TRBJ2-1	CASSFLSDNEQFF
TRBV11-2	TRBJ1-2	CASSLTGEGFGYTF
TRBV3-1	TRBJ2-1	CASSRILTRSNTNEQFF
TRBV3-1	TRBJ1-4	CASSQDWGPNEKLFF
TRBV10-3	TRBJ2-2	CAITALNTGELFF
TRBV18	TRBJ1-2	CASSPDRVTNYGYTF
TRBV7-9	TRBJ1-5	CASSFSDQPQHF
TRBV5-1	TRBJ1-2	CASSLAPSGQGHDGGYTF
TRBV7-3	TRBJ2-3	CASSSGLPGADTQYF
TRBV20-1	TRBJ1-5	CSATQGASNQPQHF
TRBV9	TRBJ2-2	CASSVRGTGELFF
TRBV4-2	TRBJ1-1	CASSQEQGRTEAFF
TRBV7-2	TRBJ2-4	CASRSGGQSIQYF
TRBV6-6	TRBJ1-5	CASSYSSNQPQHF
TRBV20-1	TRBJ2-5	CSARVAGSRETQYF
TRBV19	TRBJ2-2	CASIPQGPPGELFF
TRBV7-6	TRBJ2-1	CAPEKASYNEQFF
TRBV7-8	TRBJ2-1	CASSSQGRFSNEQFF
TRBV7-6	TRBJ2-5	CASSPRWGQETQYF
TRBV12-3/TRBV12-4	TRBJ2-1	CASSLDPGLAGVNEQFF
TRBV5-1	TRBJ1-1	CASSLGQGVPDTEAFF
TRBV10-3	TRBJ1-2	CAISESGRAGYGYTF
TRBV12-3/TRBV12-4	TRBJ2-1	CASKRIDEQFF
TRBV7-9	TRBJ1-5	CASSLGVTSQPQHF
TRBV6-6	TRBJ2-2	CASSPPGGFAGELFF
TRBV5-6	TRBJ1-1	CASSLWGLGNTEAFF
TRBV28	TRBJ1-5	CASRAPVGSQPQHF
TRBV15	TRBJ2-5	CATSRDLEGETQYF